These 8 T cell receptor beta chains were all obtained from the same sample, sequenced in a study of T cells in tumors and immune-related adverse events. Some clones are missing from TCRdb's copy, which holds only in-frame ones; the method was immunoSEQ multiplex PCR. The sample lists thousands of clones, approximately 82% occurring once. The sample here was skin tissue, taken from a patient treated with anti-PD-1 therapy. The receptors derive from a female donor with metastatic renal cell carcinoma.

The rearrangement uses TRBV30 and TRBJ2-3, with D maybe TRBD1 (6 bases). Germline loops: CDR1 GTSNPN, CDR2 SVGIG (reference sequence). Trimming cost V 5 bases and J 0 bases, with 21 bases left between them. The CDR3 length is 17 residues. The CDR3 region is CAWEKWTVYGSTDTQYF. CDR3 nucleotide sequence: TGTGCCTGGGAGAAATGGACAGTTTACGGGAGCACAGATACGCAGTATTTT.

The chain carries TRBV4-2 and TRBJ1-2, with 9 positions matching TRBD1. V shed 4 bases and J 4 bases; nucleotides not matched to a gene: 19. The CDR3 consists of 19 residues. CDR1 is LGHNA and CDR2 is YNFKEQ in the germline V gene. The CDR3 here is CASSPRHGQGLSKGYGYTF. DNA of the CDR3: TGTGCCAGCAGCCCCAGGCACGGACAGGGGCTTTCCAAGGGCTATGGCTACACCTTC.

The V call is TRBV5-5, the J call TRBJ2-7, with 8 positions matching TRBD1. With V trimmed by 0 bases and J by 4 bases, 3 bases remained unmatched. The CDR3 runs 14 residues. Germline V gene lookup returns CDR1 SGHKS and CDR2 YYEKEE (reference sequence). The CDR3 is CASSLGQGAYEQYF. DNA for the CDR3: TGTGCCAGCAGCTTGGGCCAGGGGGCTTACGAGCAGTACTTC.

V gene TRBV5-1 combines with J gene TRBJ1-4, with no clear D. Germline V lookup: CDR1 SGHRS, CDR2 YFSETQ. This CDR3 contains 14 residues. Trimming removed 0 bases at V and 7 bases at J, with 10 bases between. The CDR3 here is CASSLGLGSEKLFF. In DNA form, the CDR3 reads TGCGCCAGCAGCTTGGGCCTAGGGAGTGAAAAACTGTTTTTT.

This clone was detected only once. This sequence joins TRBV5-1 and TRBJ2-3; unclear D gene. The CDR3 loop spans 15 amino acids. Trimming removed 0 bases from V and 0 bases from J, with 8 bases in between. Per germline, CDR1 SGHRS and CDR2 YFSETQ. The CDR3 DNA follows: TGCGCCAGCAGCTTGGAGCCGCGAAGCACAGATACGCAGTATTTT. It yields the protein CASSLEPRSTDTQYF.

The chain is built from TRBV18 and TRBJ1-1, with 9 bases lining up with TRBD1. J lost 6 bases, V lost 6 bases, and 14 bases had no gene match. The CDR3 is 16 amino acids. CDR1 KGHSH and CDR2 LQKENI come from the germline V gene. DNA of the CDR3: TGTGCCAGCTCGTTCCGGGACAGGGATAGGTCCGCTGAAGCTTTCTTT. Its protein is CASSFRDRDRSAEAFF.

This chain uses TRBV9 with TRBJ2-3; TRBD2 might be the D (6 bases). Germline V gene data show CDR1 as SGDLS and CDR2 as YYNGEE. The CDR3 covers 13 residues. V lost 0 bases to trimming and J lost 4 bases, with 6 bases between them. CDR3 loop: CASSVVAADTQYF. The DNA for the CDR3 is TGTGCCAGCAGCGTAGTAGCGGCAGATACGCAGTATTTT. Full variable domain (remainder filled in from reference TRBV9 and TRBJ2-3): DSGVTQTPKHLITATGQRVTLRCSPRSGDLSVYWYQQSLDQGLQFLIQYYNGEERAKGNILERFSAQQFPDLHSELNLSSLELGDSALYFCASSVVAADTQYFGPGTRLTVL.

The CDR3 region is CASSVSTTGGAFF. The CDR3 bases are TGTGCCAGCAGCGTGTCGACGACAGGGGGGGCTTTCTTT. This chain connects TRBV9 to TRBJ1-1; 9 bases agree with TRBD1. This CDR3 has 13 residues. V lost 2 bases and J lost 11; bases outside the gene matches: 7. Germline CDR1 and CDR2: SGDLS and YYNGEE.